This TCR beta chain appears in the sequencing data of a study of blood T cells in healthy people across ages. In this sample, this clonotype turned up a few times. Together with a sample-barcoded 5' primer, a J-beta primer mix was included in a second PCR lasting roughly 6 to 12 cycles. TCRdb fed the 5' RACE reads into MiXCR, producing one record per CDR3 protein. The data show 1.5 million to 1.8 million distinct CDR3 sequences, approximately 39% seen once. Source material: blood. The TCR was taken from a woman aged 18-29 years in good health.

CDR3 protein: CSASHHPSGGNYEQYF. CDR3 in DNA: TGCAGTGCTAGTCACCACCCTAGCGGGGGGAACTACGAGCAGTACTTC. The chain joins TRBV20-1 to TRBJ2-7; 11 bases are shared with TRBD2. V lost 3 bases, J lost 3 bases, and 10 bases stayed unmatched. Germline V gene sequence: CDR1 DFQATT, CDR2 SNEGSKA (reference sequence). The length of the CDR3 is 16 residues.